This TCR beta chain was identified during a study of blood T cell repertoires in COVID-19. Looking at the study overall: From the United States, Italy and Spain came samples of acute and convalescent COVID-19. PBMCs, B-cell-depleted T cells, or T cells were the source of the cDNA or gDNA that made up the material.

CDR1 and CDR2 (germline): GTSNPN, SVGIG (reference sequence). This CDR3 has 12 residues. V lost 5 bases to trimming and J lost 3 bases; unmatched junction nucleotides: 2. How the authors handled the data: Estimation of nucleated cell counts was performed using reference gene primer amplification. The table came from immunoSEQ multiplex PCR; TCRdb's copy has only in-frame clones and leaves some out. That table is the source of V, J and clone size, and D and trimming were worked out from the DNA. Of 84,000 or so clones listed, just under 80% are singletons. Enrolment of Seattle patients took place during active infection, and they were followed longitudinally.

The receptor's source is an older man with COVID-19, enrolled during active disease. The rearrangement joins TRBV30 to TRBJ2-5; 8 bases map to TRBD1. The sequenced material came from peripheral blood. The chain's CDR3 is CAWEQGEETQYF. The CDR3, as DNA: TGTGCCTGGGAACAGGGGGAAGAGACCCAGTACTTC.